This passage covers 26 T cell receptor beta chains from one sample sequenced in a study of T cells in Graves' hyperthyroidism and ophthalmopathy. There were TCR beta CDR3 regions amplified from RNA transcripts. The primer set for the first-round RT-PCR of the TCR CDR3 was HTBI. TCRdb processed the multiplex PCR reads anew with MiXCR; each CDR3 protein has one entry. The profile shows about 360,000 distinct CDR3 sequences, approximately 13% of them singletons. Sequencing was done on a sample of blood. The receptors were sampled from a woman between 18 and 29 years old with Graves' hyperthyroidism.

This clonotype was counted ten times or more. CDR3 sequence reads: CATCGGDAYQPQHF. DNA for the CDR3: TGTGCCACCTGCGGGGGGGATGCCTATCAGCCCCAGCATTTT. The chain joins TRBV6-1 to TRBJ1-5; a weak D match, TRBD1 (5 bases). The CDR3 runs to 14 residues. From germline, CDR1 is MNHNS and CDR2 SASEGT. Trimming cost V 10 bases and J 5 bases, with 18 bases left between them.

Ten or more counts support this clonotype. CDR3 loop: CASGVQDRESEQYF. Here the CDR3 DNA reads TGTGCCAGCGGAGTTCAGGACAGGGAGTCCGAGCAGTACTTC. V usage is TRBV13 and J usage is TRBJ2-7; 8 bases agree with TRBD1. This CDR3 is built from 14 residues. V lost 8 bases to trimming and J lost 6 bases; unmatched junction nucleotides: 12. Germline-derived CDR1 and CDR2 are PRHDT and FYEKMQ (reference sequence).

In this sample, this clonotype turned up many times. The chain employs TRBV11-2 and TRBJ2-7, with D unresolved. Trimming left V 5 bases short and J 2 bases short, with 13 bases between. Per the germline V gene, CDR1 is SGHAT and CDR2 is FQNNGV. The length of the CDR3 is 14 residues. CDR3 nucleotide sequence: TGTGCCAGCAGCCACGAGGTCGGGCCCTACGAGCAGTACTTC. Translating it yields CASSHEVGPYEQYF.

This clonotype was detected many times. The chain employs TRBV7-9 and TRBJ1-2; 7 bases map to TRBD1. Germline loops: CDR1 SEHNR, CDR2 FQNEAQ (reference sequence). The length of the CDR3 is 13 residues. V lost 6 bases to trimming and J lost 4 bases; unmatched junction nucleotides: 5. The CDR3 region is CASSLYRGYGYTF. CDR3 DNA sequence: TGTGCCAGCAGTCTCTACAGGGGCTATGGCTACACCTTC.

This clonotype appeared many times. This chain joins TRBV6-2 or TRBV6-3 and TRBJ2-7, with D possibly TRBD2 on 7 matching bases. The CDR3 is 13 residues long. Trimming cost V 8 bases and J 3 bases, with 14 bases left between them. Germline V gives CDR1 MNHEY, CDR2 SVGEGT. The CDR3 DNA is TGTGCCAGCCAGGGAGGGGGACACTACGAGCAGTACTTC. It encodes CASQGGGHYEQYF.

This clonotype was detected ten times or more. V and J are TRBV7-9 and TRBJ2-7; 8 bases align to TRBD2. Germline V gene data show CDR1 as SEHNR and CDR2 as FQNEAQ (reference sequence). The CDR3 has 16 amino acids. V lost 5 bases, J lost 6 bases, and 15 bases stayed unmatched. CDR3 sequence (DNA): TGTGCCAGCAGCCCCTATAGCGGGGCGGAACGGGTCGAGCAGTACTTC. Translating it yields CASSPYSGAERVEQYF.

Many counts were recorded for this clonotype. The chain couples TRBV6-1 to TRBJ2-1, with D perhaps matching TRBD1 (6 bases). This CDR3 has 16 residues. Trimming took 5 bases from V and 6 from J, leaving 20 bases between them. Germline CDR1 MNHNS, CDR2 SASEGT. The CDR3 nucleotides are TGTGCCAGCAGTTATAACAGGGCCACCCAACTCAATGAGCAGTTCTTC. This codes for CASSYNRATQLNEQFF.

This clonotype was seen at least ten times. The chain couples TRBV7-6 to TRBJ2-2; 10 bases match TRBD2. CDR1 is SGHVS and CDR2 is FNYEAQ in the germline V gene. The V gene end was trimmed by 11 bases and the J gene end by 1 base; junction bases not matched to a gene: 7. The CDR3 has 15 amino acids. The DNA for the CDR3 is TGTGCCTCCCGACTAGCGGGCCAGAACACCGGGGAGCTGTTTTTT. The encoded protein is CASRLAGQNTGELFF.

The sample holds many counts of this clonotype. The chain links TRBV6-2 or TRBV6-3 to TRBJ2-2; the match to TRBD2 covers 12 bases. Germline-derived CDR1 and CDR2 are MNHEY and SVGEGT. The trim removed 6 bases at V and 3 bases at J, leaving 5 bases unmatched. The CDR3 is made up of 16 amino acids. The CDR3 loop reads CASRELAGGHTGELFF. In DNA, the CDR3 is TGTGCCAGCAGAGAACTAGCGGGAGGTCACACCGGGGAGCTGTTTTTT.

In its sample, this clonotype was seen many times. CDR3 protein: CASRADRVNTEAFF. In DNA, the CDR3 is TGTGCCAGCAGGGCGGACAGGGTGAACACTGAAGCTTTCTTT. This sequence joins TRBV27 and TRBJ1-1; 8 bases line up with TRBD1. CDR3 size: 14 residues. With 6 bases clipped from V and 0 bases from J, the junction kept 3 bases outside the gene matches. From germline, CDR1 is MNHEY and CDR2 SMNVEV (reference sequence).

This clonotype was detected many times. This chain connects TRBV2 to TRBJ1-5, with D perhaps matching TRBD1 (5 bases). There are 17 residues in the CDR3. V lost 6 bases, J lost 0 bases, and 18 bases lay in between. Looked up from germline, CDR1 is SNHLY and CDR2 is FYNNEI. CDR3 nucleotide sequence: TGTGCCAGCAGAAATAACCGACAGCCACTTAGCAATCAGCCCCAGCATTTT. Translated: CASRNNRQPLSNQPQHF.

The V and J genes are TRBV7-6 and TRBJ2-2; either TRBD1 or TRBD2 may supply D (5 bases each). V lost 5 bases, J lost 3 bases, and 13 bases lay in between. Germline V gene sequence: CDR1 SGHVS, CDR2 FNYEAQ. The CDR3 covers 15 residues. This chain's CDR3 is CASSVTGTHTGELFF. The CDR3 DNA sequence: TGTGCCAGCAGCGTCACCGGGACGCACACCGGGGAGCTGTTTTTT.

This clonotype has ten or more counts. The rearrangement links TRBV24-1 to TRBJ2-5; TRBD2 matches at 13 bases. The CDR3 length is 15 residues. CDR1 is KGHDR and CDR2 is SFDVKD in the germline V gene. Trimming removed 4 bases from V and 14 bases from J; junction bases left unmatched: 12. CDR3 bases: TGTGCCACCAGTGAATCCGGGACTAGCGGGACCCTCGTTTACTTC. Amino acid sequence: CATSESGTSGTLVYF.

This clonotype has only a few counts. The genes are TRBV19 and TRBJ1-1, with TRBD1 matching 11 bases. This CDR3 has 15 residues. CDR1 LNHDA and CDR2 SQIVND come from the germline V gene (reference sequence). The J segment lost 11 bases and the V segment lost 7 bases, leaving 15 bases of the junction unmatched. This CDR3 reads CASNPQDRGRVVAFF. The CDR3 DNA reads TGTGCCAGTAACCCCCAGGACAGGGGGCGGGTGGTGGCTTTCTTT.

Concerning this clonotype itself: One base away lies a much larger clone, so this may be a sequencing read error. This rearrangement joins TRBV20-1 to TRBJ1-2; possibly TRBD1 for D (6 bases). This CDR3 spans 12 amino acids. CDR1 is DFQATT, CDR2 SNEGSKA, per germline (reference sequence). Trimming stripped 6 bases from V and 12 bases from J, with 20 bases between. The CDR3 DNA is TGCAGTGCCGAACGGGACATTAGCGGCCACACCTTC. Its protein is CSAERDISGHTF.

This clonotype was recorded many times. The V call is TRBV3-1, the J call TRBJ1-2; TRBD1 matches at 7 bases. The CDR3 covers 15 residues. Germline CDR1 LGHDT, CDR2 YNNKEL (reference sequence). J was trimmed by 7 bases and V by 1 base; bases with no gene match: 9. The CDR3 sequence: CASSQVTGVSSGYTF. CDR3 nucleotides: TGTGCCAGCAGCCAAGTAACAGGGGTTTCCTCTGGCTACACCTTC.

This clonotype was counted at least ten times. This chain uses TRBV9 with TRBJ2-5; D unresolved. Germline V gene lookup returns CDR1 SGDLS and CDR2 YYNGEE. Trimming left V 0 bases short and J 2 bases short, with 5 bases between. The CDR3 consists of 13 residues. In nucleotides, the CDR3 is TGTGCCAGCAGCGTAGCTAGTCAAGAGACCCAGTACTTC. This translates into CASSVASQETQYF.

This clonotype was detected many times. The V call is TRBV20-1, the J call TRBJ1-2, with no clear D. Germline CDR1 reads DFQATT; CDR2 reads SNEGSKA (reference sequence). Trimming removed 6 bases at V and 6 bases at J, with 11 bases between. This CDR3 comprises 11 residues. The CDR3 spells CSANRPDGYTF. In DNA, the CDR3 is TGCAGTGCCAATAGACCCGATGGCTACACCTTC.

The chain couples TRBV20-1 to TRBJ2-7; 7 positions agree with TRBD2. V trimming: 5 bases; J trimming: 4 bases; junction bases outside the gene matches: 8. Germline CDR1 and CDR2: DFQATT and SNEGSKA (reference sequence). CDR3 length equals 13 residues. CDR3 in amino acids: CSAFRGGGYEQYF. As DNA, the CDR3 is TGCAGTGCTTTCCGTGGGGGGGGGTACGAGCAGTACTTC.

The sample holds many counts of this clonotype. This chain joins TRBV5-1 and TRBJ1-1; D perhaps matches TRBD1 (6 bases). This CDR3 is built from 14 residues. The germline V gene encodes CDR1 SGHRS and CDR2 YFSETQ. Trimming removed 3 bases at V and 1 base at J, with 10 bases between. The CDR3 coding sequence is TGCGCCAGCAGCTCCACACAGGGGAACACTGAAGCTTTCTTT. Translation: CASSSTQGNTEAFF.

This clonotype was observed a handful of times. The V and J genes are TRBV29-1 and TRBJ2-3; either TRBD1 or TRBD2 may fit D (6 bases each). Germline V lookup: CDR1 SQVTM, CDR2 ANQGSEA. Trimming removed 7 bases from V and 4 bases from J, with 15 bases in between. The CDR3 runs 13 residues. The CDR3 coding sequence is TGCAGCGGCCGGTGGGGGGCCCCAGATACGCAGTATTTT. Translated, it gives CSGRWGAPDTQYF.

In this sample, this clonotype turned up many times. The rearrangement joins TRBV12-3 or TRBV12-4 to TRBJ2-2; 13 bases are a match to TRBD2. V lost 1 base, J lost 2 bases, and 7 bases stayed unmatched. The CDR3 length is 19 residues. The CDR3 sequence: CASSLGLAGGLRNTGELFF. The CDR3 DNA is TGTGCCAGCAGTTTAGGACTAGCGGGAGGCCTCAGAAACACCGGGGAGCTGTTTTTT.

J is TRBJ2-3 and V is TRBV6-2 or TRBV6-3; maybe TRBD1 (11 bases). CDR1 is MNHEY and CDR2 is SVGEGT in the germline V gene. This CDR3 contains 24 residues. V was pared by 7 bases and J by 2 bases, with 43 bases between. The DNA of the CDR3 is TGTGCCAGCATTATTACGACGGGACAGGGGGGTTCTAGCGGGAGTGGGGAACTCACAGATACGCAGTATTTT. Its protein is CASIITTGQGGSSGSGELTDTQYF.

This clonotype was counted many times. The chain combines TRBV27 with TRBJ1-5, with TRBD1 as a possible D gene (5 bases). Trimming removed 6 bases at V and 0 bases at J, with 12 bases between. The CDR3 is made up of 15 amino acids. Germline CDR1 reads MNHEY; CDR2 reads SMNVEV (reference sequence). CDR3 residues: CASRERGYSNQPQHF. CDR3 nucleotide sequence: TGTGCCAGCAGGGAAAGGGGCTATAGCAATCAGCCCCAGCATTTT.

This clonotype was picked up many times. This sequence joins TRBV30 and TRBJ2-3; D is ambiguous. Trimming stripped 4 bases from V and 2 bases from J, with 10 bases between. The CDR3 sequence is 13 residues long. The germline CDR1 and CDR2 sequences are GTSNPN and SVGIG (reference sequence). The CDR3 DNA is TGTGCCTGGAATATAGGAGACACAGATACGCAGTATTTT. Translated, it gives CAWNIGDTDTQYF. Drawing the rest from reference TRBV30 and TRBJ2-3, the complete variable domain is SQTIHQWPATLVQPVGSPLSLECTVEGTSNPNLYWYRQAAGRGLQLLFYSVGIGQISSEVPQNLSASRPQDRQFILSSKKLLLSDSGFYLCAWNIGDTDTQYFGPGTRLTVL.

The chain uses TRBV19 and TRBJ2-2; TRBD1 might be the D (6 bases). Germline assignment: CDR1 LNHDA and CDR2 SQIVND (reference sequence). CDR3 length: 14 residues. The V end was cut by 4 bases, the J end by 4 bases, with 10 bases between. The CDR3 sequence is CASSRGQPTGELFF. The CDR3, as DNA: TGTGCCAGTAGTAGAGGACAGCCCACCGGGGAGCTGTTTTTT.